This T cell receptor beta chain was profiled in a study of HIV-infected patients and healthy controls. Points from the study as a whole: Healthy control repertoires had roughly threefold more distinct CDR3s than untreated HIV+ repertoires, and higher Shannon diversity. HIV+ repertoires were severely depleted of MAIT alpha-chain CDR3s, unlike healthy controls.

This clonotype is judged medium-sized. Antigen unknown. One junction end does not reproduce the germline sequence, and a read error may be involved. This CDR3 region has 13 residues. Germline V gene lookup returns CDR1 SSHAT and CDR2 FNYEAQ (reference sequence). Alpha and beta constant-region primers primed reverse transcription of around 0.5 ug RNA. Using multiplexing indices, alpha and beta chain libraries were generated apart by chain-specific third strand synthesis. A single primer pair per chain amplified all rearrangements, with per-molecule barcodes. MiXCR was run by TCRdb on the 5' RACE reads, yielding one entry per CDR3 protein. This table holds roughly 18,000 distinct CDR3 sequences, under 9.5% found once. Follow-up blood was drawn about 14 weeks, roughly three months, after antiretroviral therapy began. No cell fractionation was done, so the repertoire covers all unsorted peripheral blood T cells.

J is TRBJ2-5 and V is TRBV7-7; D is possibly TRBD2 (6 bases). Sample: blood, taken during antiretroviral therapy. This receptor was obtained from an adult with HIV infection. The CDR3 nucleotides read TGTGCTAGCAGCTCCGGGACTCAAGAGACCCAGTACTTC. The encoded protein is CASSSGTQETQYF.